The 7 T cell receptor beta chains below all came from one sample that was sequenced in a study of blood T cell repertoires in COVID-19. The assay was immunoSEQ multiplex PCR, and TCRdb's table has in-frame clones only and misses some. The sample lists 110,000 or so clones, over 75% occurring once. The sequenced sample consisted of peripheral blood. The receptors shown here come from a woman between 70 and 85 years old who had recovered from COVID-19.

This chain uses TRBV5-4 with TRBJ1-6, with D possibly TRBD1 on 6 matching bases. Germline lookup yields CDR1 SGHNT and CDR2 YYREEE (reference sequence). The CDR3 is 14 amino acids. The V end lost 4 bases, the J end lost 7 bases, and 12 bases lay between the germline ends. DNA of the CDR3: TGTGCCAGCAGCCACAGGACAGCAAATTCACCCCTCCACTTT. As protein: CASSHRTANSPLHF.

The rearrangement joins TRBV11-2 to TRBJ2-7; D gene unclear. Per germline, CDR1 SGHAT and CDR2 FQNNGV. The CDR3 length is 13 residues. Between the trimmed V and J ends, which lost 0 bases and 1 base, there was a span of 4 bases. Written as DNA, the CDR3 is TGTGCCAGCAGCTTAGACCATTCCTACGAGCAGTACTTC. Translation: CASSLDHSYEQYF. The complete variable domain, with remaining parts taken from reference TRBV11-2 and TRBJ2-7, reads EAGVAQSPRYKIIEKRQSVAFWCNPISGHATLYWYQQILGQGPKLLIQFQNNGVVDDSQLPKDRFSAERLKGVDSTLKIQPAKLEDSAVYLCASSLDHSYEQYFGPGTRLTVT.

This clone was observed a handful of times. The chain employs TRBV12-3 or TRBV12-4 and TRBJ1-1; no clear D. There are 13 residues in the CDR3. The germline V and J ends were trimmed by 3 bases and 1 base, with 6 bases remaining between them. The CDR3, as DNA: TGTGCCAGCAGTTTTAGCCCGAACACTGAAGCTTTCTTT. Translation gives CASSFSPNTEAFF.

This clone was recorded once. J is TRBJ2-5 and V is TRBV7-9, with a weak D call TRBD1 (5 bases). The V end was cut by 5 bases, the J end by 5 bases, with 18 bases between. Germline values: CDR1 SEHNR, CDR2 FQNEAQ (reference sequence). The CDR3 contains 15 residues. CDR3 coding DNA: TGTGCCAGCAGCCCAGGGAACATTGGGTGGGAGACCCAGTACTTC. Protein sequence: CASSPGNIGWETQYF.

A single count supports this clone. The gene calls are TRBV5-4 and TRBJ1-2; unclear D gene. Per germline, CDR1 SGHNT and CDR2 YYREEE (reference sequence). The CDR3 totals 15 residues. Trimming shortened V by 3 bases and J by 7 bases, and 19 bases separated the two germline ends. The DNA for the CDR3 is TGTGCCAGCAGCTCATACACCGGGAGGGATGGTGGCTACACCTTC. It encodes CASSSYTGRDGGYTF.

The V gene is TRBV20-1, the J gene TRBJ2-1; D gene ambiguous. Between the trimmed V and J ends, which lost 4 bases and 10 bases, there was a span of 8 bases. Germline V lookup: CDR1 DFQATT, CDR2 SNEGSKA (reference sequence). The CDR3 has 10 residues. The CDR3 loop reads CSAMHREQFF. CDR3 bases: TGCAGTGCTATGCATCGGGAGCAGTTCTTC.

The chain combines TRBV15 with TRBJ1-6, with D possibly matching TRBD1 (5 bases). Germline V gene data show CDR1 as LNHNV and CDR2 as YYDKDF (reference sequence). The CDR3 contains 15 residues. Trimming took off 5 bases at V and 9 bases at J, with 17 bases between the two ends. CDR3 loop: CATSAFQGRGSPLHF. The CDR3 DNA reads as TGTGCCACCAGCGCATTCCAGGGTAGGGGTTCACCCCTCCACTTT.